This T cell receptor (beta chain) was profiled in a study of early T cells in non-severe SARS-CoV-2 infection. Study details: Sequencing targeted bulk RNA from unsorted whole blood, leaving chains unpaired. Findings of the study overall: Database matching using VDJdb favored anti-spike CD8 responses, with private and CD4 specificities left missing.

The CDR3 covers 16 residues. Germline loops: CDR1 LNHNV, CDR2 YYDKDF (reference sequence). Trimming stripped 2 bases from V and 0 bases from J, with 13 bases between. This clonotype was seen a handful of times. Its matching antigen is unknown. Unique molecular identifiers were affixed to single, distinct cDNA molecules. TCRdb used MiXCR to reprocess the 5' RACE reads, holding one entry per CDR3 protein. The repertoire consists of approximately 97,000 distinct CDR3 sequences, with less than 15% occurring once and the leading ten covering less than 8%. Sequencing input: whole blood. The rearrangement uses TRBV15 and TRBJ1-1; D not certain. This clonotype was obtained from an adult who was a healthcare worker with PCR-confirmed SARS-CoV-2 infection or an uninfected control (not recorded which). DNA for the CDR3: TGTGCCACCAGCAGATATAAGGAACAGATGAACACTGAAGCTTTCTTT. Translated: CATSRYKEQMNTEAFF. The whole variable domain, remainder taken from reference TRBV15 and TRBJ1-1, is DAMVIQNPRYQVTQFGKPVTLSCSQTLNHNVMYWYQQKSSQAPKLLFHYYDKDFNNEADTPDNFQSRRPNTSFCFLDIRSPGLGDTAMYLCATSRYKEQMNTEAFFGQGTRLTVV.